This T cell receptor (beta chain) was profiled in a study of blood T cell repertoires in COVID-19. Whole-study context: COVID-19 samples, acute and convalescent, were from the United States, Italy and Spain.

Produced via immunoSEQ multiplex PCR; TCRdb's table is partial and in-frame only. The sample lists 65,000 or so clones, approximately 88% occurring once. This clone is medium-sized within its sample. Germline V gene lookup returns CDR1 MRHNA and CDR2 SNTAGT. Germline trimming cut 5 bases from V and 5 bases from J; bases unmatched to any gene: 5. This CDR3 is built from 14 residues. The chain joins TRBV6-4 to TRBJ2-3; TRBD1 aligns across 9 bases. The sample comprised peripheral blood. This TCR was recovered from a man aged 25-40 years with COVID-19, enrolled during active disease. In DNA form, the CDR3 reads TGTGCCAGCAGTCCCCGACAGGGGGAAGATACGCAGTATTTT. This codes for CASSPRQGEDTQYF.